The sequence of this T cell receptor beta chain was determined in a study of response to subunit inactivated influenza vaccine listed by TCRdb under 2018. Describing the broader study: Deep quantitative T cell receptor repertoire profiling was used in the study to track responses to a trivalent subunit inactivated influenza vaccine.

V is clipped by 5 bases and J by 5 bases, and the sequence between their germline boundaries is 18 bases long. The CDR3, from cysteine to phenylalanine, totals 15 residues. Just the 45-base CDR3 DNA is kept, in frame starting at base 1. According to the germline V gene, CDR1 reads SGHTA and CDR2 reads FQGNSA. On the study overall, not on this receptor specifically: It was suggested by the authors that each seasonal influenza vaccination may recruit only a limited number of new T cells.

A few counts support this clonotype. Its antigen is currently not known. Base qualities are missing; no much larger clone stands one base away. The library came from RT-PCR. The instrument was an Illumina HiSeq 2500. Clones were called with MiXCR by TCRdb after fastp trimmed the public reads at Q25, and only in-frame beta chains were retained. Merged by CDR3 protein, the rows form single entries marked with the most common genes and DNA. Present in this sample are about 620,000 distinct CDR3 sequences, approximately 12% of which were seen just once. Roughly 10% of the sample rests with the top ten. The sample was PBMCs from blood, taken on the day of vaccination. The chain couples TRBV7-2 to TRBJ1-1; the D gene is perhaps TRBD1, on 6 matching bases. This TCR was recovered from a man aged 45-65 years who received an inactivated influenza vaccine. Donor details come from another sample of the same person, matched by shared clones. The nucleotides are TGTGCCAGCAGCGTCGTAAAAGGGGGGATGACTGAAGCTTTCTTT. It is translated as CASSVVKGGMTEAFF.